The TCR beta chain described here comes from a study of blood T cell repertoires in COVID-19. Profiling relied on immunoSEQ multiplex PCR, and the TCRdb table lists in-frame clones only, not all of them. This sample has 250,000 or so clones, with roughly 90% found just once. The CDR3 sequence is 15 residues long. Trimming cost V 6 bases and J 1 base; bases outside gene matches: 6. The V gene's germline CDR1 is MDHEN and CDR2 SYDVKM. The clonotype originates from a middle-aged man who had been exposed to COVID-19. The chain recombines TRBV28 with TRBJ1-1; TRBD1 matches at 9 bases. Material for sequencing was PBMCs or T cells enriched from blood (not recorded which). The CDR3 here is CASRPNRGRNTEAFF. The DNA for the CDR3 is TGTGCCAGCAGACCGAACAGGGGGCGGAACACTGAAGCTTTCTTT.